The 20 T cell receptor beta chains given below trace back to one sample, sequenced in a study of blood T cells in healthy people across ages. For the second PCR, which ran for roughly 6 to 12 cycles, a sample-barcoded 5' primer and a J-beta primer mix were used. TCRdb passed the 5' RACE reads through MiXCR, listing each CDR3 protein once. The sample contains about 680,000 distinct CDR3 sequences, approximately 50% of which appear only once. The sequenced sample consisted of blood. These receptors were collected from a woman in her fifties or sixties in good health.

As to this clonotype: At one of its ends the junction is not consistent with the germline gene, which may arise from a read error. The chain couples TRBV9 to TRBJ1-2, with 7 bases fitting TRBD1. Germline-derived CDR1 and CDR2 are SGDLS and YYNGEE. This CDR3 spans 13 amino acids. CDR3 sequence: CAGSVDRADGYTF. The CDR3 nucleotides are TGTGCCGGCAGCGTAGACAGGGCTGACGGCTACACCTTC.

V usage is TRBV28 and J usage is TRBJ2-1, with 7 bases fitting TRBD1. The CDR3 runs 15 residues. The germline gives CDR1 MDHEN, CDR2 SYDVKM. The V gene end was trimmed by 2 bases and the J gene end by 12 bases; junction bases not matched to a gene: 13. The CDR3 loop reads CASSLGDSRGGTQFF. In DNA, the CDR3 is TGTGCCAGCAGTTTAGGGGACAGTCGGGGTGGTACGCAGTTCTTC.

A few counts support this clonotype. A much larger clone lies one base from this, so it may be a read error. The V call is TRBV27, the J call TRBJ2-4; 7 bases line up with TRBD1. V gave up 2 bases and J gave up 4 bases; unmatched junction bases: 5. Germline V CDR1 and CDR2: MNHEY, SMNVEV (reference sequence). There are 15 residues in the CDR3. The CDR3 here is CASSLVGTEKNIQYF. The CDR3 DNA reads as TGTGCCAGCAGTTTAGTCGGGACAGAGAAAAACATTCAGTACTTC.

This clonotype appeared a few times. The chain joins TRBV29-1 to TRBJ1-5; D gene uncertain. CDR1 SQVTM and CDR2 ANQGSEA come from the germline V gene. With 3 bases removed from V and 7 bases from J, the gap between germline ends came to 13 bases. CDR3 length equals 13 residues. CDR3 sequence reads: CSVEETSGQPQHF. Written as DNA, the CDR3 is TGCAGCGTTGAGGAGACTAGCGGCCAGCCCCAGCATTTT.

For the CDR3, the DNA is TGTGCCAGCAGTTCTCCGACAGGAGACATGAACACTGAAGCTTTCTTT. It encodes CASSSPTGDMNTEAFF. This chain joins TRBV28 and TRBJ1-1; possibly TRBD1 for D (6 bases). Looked up from germline, CDR1 is MDHEN and CDR2 is SYDVKM. The CDR3 length is 16 residues. V gave up 4 bases and J gave up 0 bases, with 15 bases separating them.

This clonotype came up a few times. The chain has TRBV7-2 and TRBJ2-7, with 12 bases that match TRBD1. Germline V gene data show CDR1 as SGHTA and CDR2 as FQGNSA. The CDR3 totals 19 residues. V lost 4 bases, J lost 0 bases, and 13 bases stayed unmatched. In DNA form, the CDR3 reads TGTGCCAGCAGCTCCCAACCGGGACAGGGGGCACCGAGCTCCTACGAGCAGTACTTC. It is translated as CASSSQPGQGAPSSYEQYF.

The chain is built from TRBV7-2 and TRBJ2-1, with D hard to call. Germline assignment: CDR1 SGHTA and CDR2 FQGNSA. The CDR3 sequence is 11 residues long. The germline V and J ends were trimmed by 5 bases and 5 bases, with 4 bases remaining between them. The CDR3 nucleotides read TGTGCCAGCAGCGCGAACAATGAGCAGTTCTTC. Its protein product is CASSANNEQFF.

This clonotype has a handful of counts. The genes are TRBV4-2 and TRBJ2-4; D assignment may be TRBD1 or TRBD2 (5 bases each). Trimming cost V 2 bases and J 13 bases, with 21 bases left between them. The germline CDR1 and CDR2 sequences are LGHNA and YNFKEQ. There are 15 residues in the CDR3. The CDR3 sequence is CASSQNGASSYKQYF. In nucleotides, the CDR3 is TGTGCCAGCAGCCAAAACGGGGCGTCGTCCTACAAGCAGTACTTC.

This rearrangement joins TRBV6-1 to TRBJ2-7; 13 bases are a match to TRBD2. The V gene end was trimmed by 6 bases and the J gene end by 3 bases; junction bases not matched to a gene: 5. The germline CDR1 and CDR2 sequences are MNHNS and SASEGT. CDR3 length: 15 residues. The chain's CDR3 is CASRGTSGKVYEQYF. CDR3 sequence (DNA): TGTGCCAGCAGGGGGACTAGCGGGAAGGTCTACGAGCAGTACTTC.

This clonotype was found a few times. The chain links TRBV4-3 to TRBJ1-5; a possible D gene is TRBD1 (5 bases). V dropped 0 bases and J dropped 3 bases, with 9 bases sitting between them. There are 15 residues in the CDR3. Germline loops: CDR1 LGHNA, CDR2 YSLEER. CDR3 amino acids: CASSQDRGYNQPQHF. CDR3 in DNA: TGCGCCAGCAGCCAAGATCGGGGCTACAATCAGCCCCAGCATTTT.

This clonotype was seen many times. This chain connects TRBV7-2 to TRBJ2-7; D is uncertain. This CDR3 has 13 amino acids. Trimming took off 4 bases at V and 0 bases at J, with 7 bases between the two ends. Germline lookup yields CDR1 SGHTA and CDR2 FQGNSA. Here the CDR3 DNA reads TGTGCCAGCAGCTACCGAGGCTCCTACGAGCAGTACTTC. It yields the protein CASSYRGSYEQYF.

The chain joins TRBV27 to TRBJ1-4; D perhaps matches TRBD1 (6 bases). The CDR3 sequence is 15 residues long. CDR1 MNHEY and CDR2 SMNVEV come from the germline V gene (reference sequence). The ends were cut back, 6 bases at V and 7 bases at J, with 18 bases in the middle. The CDR3 region has the DNA TGTGCCAGCAGCCTGGAGGGGGGGGGGTCTGAAAAACTGTTTTTT. Its translation: CASSLEGGGSEKLFF.

This clonotype was seen more than once but under ten times. This chain uses TRBV13 with TRBJ2-7; 7 nucleotides align to TRBD2. The CDR3 length is 15 residues. Germline assignment: CDR1 PRHDT and CDR2 FYEKMQ (reference sequence). Trimming took 7 bases from V and 2 from J; bases not matched to a gene: 11. The CDR3 here is CASTSWREPAYEQYF. CDR3 DNA sequence: TGTGCCAGCACCTCCTGGCGGGAGCCCGCCTACGAGCAGTACTTC.

There are a few counts of this clonotype. One end of the junction does not line up with germline, which may come from a read error. The V call is TRBV7-2, the J call TRBJ2-7; D may be TRBD1 or TRBD2 (5 bases each). Germline CDR1 reads SGHTA; CDR2 reads FQGNSA. The CDR3 runs to 14 residues. The DNA for the CDR3 is TGTGCCAGCAGCGTAGCACTAGGGGAATACGAGCAGTACTTC. It specifies CASSVALGEYEQYF.

The V call is TRBV1, the J call TRBJ2-3; TRBD2, the table's D call, was not compared with the DNA. TRBV1 is assigned pseudogene status. CDR3 length: 15 residues. CDR3 protein: CTSSLGSGVVDTQYF. CDR3 DNA sequence: TGCACCAGCAGCCTAGGTAGCGGGGTGGTAGATACGCAGTATTTT.

The chain links TRBV4-3 to TRBJ1-4, with a tentative D call TRBD1 (5 bases). The CDR3 totals 18 residues. Looked up from germline, CDR1 is LGHNA and CDR2 is YSLEER. V was trimmed by 1 base and J by 6 bases, leaving 21 bases between them. The CDR3 nucleotides are TGCGCCAGCAGCCAAGTTCCACAGGCGGCGGTTCGGGATGAAAAACTGTTTTTT. Its protein is CASSQVPQAAVRDEKLFF.

This chain connects TRBV29-1 to TRBJ2-1; 7 positions agree with TRBD1. V trimming: 3 bases; J trimming: 4 bases; junction bases outside the gene matches: 9. The CDR3 loop spans 15 amino acids. The germline V gene has CDR1 SQVTM and CDR2 ANQGSEA. The CDR3 sequence is CSVDKAHRGYNEQFF. As DNA, the CDR3 is TGCAGCGTTGATAAGGCTCACAGGGGTTACAATGAGCAGTTCTTC.

This clonotype was detected once. This chain links TRBV27 with TRBJ1-2; 7 nucleotides line up with TRBD1. CDR3 length: 13 residues. J lost 8 bases, V lost 4 bases, and 7 bases had no gene match. The V gene's germline CDR1 is MNHEY and CDR2 SMNVEV (reference sequence). CDR3 in amino acids: CASSSDRAGGYTF. CDR3 coding DNA: TGTGCCAGCAGTTCAGACAGGGCCGGAGGCTACACCTTC.

This clonotype was detected only a few times. Relative to the germline gene, one junction end is altered; a read error may explain this. This sequence joins TRBV4-1 and TRBJ2-5; 7 bases agree with TRBD2. The DNA end is a closer match to TRBJ2-7, so the J assignment may be wrong. CDR3 length equals 15 residues. Germline CDR1 reads MGHRA; CDR2 reads YSYEKL. In nucleotides, the CDR3 is TGCGCCAGTAGCCAAAAGGCGCGGGGACTATCCGAGCAGTACTTC. Translated, it gives CASSQKARGLSEQYF.

V gene TRBV5-1 combines with J gene TRBJ2-7; D might be TRBD1 (7 bases). The CDR3 extends over 14 amino acids. The germline V and J ends were trimmed by 1 base and 5 bases, with 13 bases remaining between them. Germline values: CDR1 SGHRS, CDR2 YFSETQ. The CDR3 coding sequence is TGCGCCAGCAGCTTGCTGACAGGGACTGACGAGCAGTACTTC. Protein sequence: CASSLLTGTDEQYF. The whole variable domain, remainder taken from reference TRBV5-1 and TRBJ2-7, is KAGVTQTPRYLIKTRGQQVTLSCSPISGHRSVSWYQQTPGQGLQFLFEYFSETQRNKGNFPGRFSGRQFSNSRSEMNVSTLELGDSALYLCASSLLTGTDEQYFGPGTRLTVT.